These 24 T cell receptor beta chains came from one sample sequenced in a study of coeliac disease. Sequencing was performed with immunoSEQ multiplex PCR; in TCRdb, only in-frame clones are kept and a portion is missing. The sample shows several thousand clones, roughly 69% of them seen only once. The sample taken for sequencing was lamina propria lymphocytes from the gut. The receptors come from a man aged 25 to 40 with celiac disease.

In its sample, this clone ranks as large. The V and J genes are TRBV30 and TRBJ2-7; TRBD1 agrees at 9 bases. Germline values: CDR1 GTSNPN, CDR2 SVGIG (reference sequence). The CDR3 spans 13 residues. V gave up 6 bases and J gave up 1 base; unmatched junction bases: 4. CDR3 residues: CACRDRESYEQYF. The CDR3 DNA is TGTGCCTGCCGGGACAGGGAATCCTACGAGCAGTACTTC. Variable domain in full (rest from reference TRBV30 and TRBJ2-7): SQTIHQWPATLVQPVGSPLSLECTVEGTSNPNLYWYRQAAGRGLQLLFYSVGIGQISSEVPQNLSASRPQDRQFILSSKKLLLSDSGFYLCACRDRESYEQYFGPGTRLTVT.

CDR3 bases: TGTGCCAGCAGCCCTCACCAGGCTACCTACGAGCAGTACTTC. Translating gives CASSPHQATYEQYF. The genes are TRBV7-3 and TRBJ2-7, with D hard to call. Germline V gene lookup returns CDR1 SGHTA and CDR2 FQGTGA. The CDR3 sequence is 14 residues long. V was pared by 5 bases and J by 2 bases, with 13 bases between.

The chain employs TRBV30 and TRBJ2-7, with TRBD1 matching 7 bases. J was trimmed by 5 bases and V by 1 base; bases with no gene match: 2. The germline V gene encodes CDR1 GTSNPN and CDR2 SVGIG (reference sequence). This CDR3 is 12 amino acids long. The CDR3 DNA follows: TGTGCCTGGAGTGCGACAGGGAACGAGCAGTACTTC. Translation: CAWSATGNEQYF.

V usage is TRBV11-2 and J usage is TRBJ2-7; 10 bases match TRBD2. The CDR3 is made up of 14 amino acids. The V segment lost 5 bases and the J segment 6 bases; nucleotides outside the gene matches: 7. Germline V gene sequence: CDR1 SGHAT, CDR2 FQNNGV. CDR3 DNA sequence: TGTGCCAGCAGCCCAAGCGGGGGGGCTATCGAGCAGTACTTC. Translation: CASSPSGGAIEQYF.

This chain joins TRBV7-8 and TRBJ2-7; 7 bases match TRBD2. The germline CDR1 and CDR2 sequences are SGHVS and FQNEAQ. The CDR3 is made up of 16 amino acids. With 5 bases clipped from V and 1 base from J, the junction kept 11 bases outside the gene matches. The CDR3 region has the DNA TGTGCCAGCAGCGGCCCCCCTAGCGGACCATCCTACGAGCAGTACTTC. Protein product: CASSGPPSGPSYEQYF. Together with reference TRBV7-8 and TRBJ2-7, the CDR3 gives the full variable domain: GAGVSQSPRYKVAKRGQDVALRCDPISGHVSLFWYQQALGQGPEFLTYFQNEAQLDKSGLPSDRFFAERPEGSVSTLKIQRTQQEDSAVYLCASSGPPSGPSYEQYFGPGTRLTVT.

The rearrangement uses TRBV5-8 and TRBJ1-2, with 8 bases that match TRBD1. Germline V gene lookup returns CDR1 SGHTS and CDR2 YDEGEE. This CDR3 region has 17 residues. Unmatched junction bases numbered 15, after V lost 5 bases and J lost 3 bases. This chain's CDR3 is CASSWAQGAEWYYGYTF. The CDR3 nucleotides read TGTGCCAGCAGTTGGGCCCAGGGGGCCGAGTGGTACTATGGCTACACCTTC.

The rearrangement uses TRBV11-1 and TRBJ2-2, with 9 positions matching TRBD1. This CDR3 is 16 amino acids long. With V trimmed by 3 bases and J by 6 bases, 8 bases remained unmatched. The germline CDR1 and CDR2 sequences are SGHAT and FQDESV (reference sequence). CDR3 coding DNA: TGTGCCAGCAGCTTCAGCGGGACAGGGTACGCCGGGGAGCTGTTTTTT. This translates into CASSFSGTGYAGELFF.

This chain joins TRBV7-2 and TRBJ2-2, with D uncertain. Looked up from germline, CDR1 is SGHTA and CDR2 is FQGNSA. This CDR3 region has 15 residues. V was cut by 7 bases and J by 0 bases, with 12 bases left in between. CDR3 DNA sequence: TGTGCCAGCACCTTGGGCAACGCGAACACCGGGGAGCTGTTTTTT. It translates to CASTLGNANTGELFF.

The chain links TRBV6-1 to TRBJ2-3; 16 nucleotides match TRBD2. The ends lost 4 bases at V and 3 bases at J; junction bases unmatched: 10. This CDR3 is built from 19 residues. Germline V gene data show CDR1 as MNHNS and CDR2 as SASEGT. The CDR3 region has the DNA TGTGCCAGCAGTGCGGGACTAGCGGGGGGGCGGGCAATGACAGATACGCAGTATTTT. Its translation is CASSAGLAGGRAMTDTQYF.

The CDR3 reads CAWSELAGGIDTQYF. DNA of the CDR3: TGTGCCTGGAGTGAACTAGCGGGAGGAATAGATACGCAGTATTTT. This rearrangement joins TRBV30 to TRBJ2-3; 12 bases match TRBD2. Germline CDR1 and CDR2: GTSNPN and SVGIG (reference sequence). There are 15 residues in the CDR3. V lost 1 base and J lost 5; bases outside the gene matches: 4. The whole variable domain, filled in from reference TRBV30 and TRBJ2-3, reads SQTIHQWPATLVQPVGSPLSLECTVEGTSNPNLYWYRQAAGRGLQLLFYSVGIGQISSEVPQNLSASRPQDRQFILSSKKLLLSDSGFYLCAWSELAGGIDTQYFGPGTRLTVL.

Points on this clone: The sample has other DNA sequences that encode this CDR3 too. The CDR3 sequence: CASGGGGPQETQYF. The DNA for the CDR3 is TGCGCCAGCGGTGGGGGGGGGCCCCAAGAGACCCAGTACTTC. This chain uses TRBV5-1 with TRBJ2-5; D possibly corresponds to TRBD2 (7 bases). Germline values: CDR1 SGHRS, CDR2 YFSETQ. The CDR3 loop spans 14 amino acids. The germline V and J ends were trimmed by 7 bases and 1 base, with 14 bases remaining between them. Full variable domain (rest looked up from reference TRBV5-1 and TRBJ2-5): KAGVTQTPRYLIKTRGQQVTLSCSPISGHRSVSWYQQTPGQGLQFLFEYFSETQRNKGNFPGRFSGRQFSNSRSEMNVSTLELGDSALYLCASGGGGPQETQYFGPGTRLLVL.

V is TRBV7-9 and J is TRBJ1-5; no clear D. Trimming cost V 5 bases and J 4 bases, with 6 bases left between them. Per germline, CDR1 SEHNR and CDR2 FQNEAQ (reference sequence). This CDR3 contains 12 residues. This CDR3 reads CASSGGNQPQHF. CDR3 DNA: TGTGCCAGCAGCGGAGGGAATCAGCCCCAGCATTTT. Variable domain in full (rest from reference TRBV7-9 and TRBJ1-5): DTGVSQNPRHKITKRGQNVTFRCDPISEHNRLYWYRQTLGQGPEFLTYFQNEAQLEKSRLLSDRFSAERPKGSFSTLEIQRTEQGDSAMYLCASSGGNQPQHFGDGTRLSIL.

This clone was seen only a few times. The chain combines TRBV10-2 with TRBJ2-1, with D maybe TRBD1 (6 bases). The CDR3 is made up of 14 amino acids. Deletions cut 3 bases from V and 7 bases from J, with 13 bases between. Per the germline V gene, CDR1 is WSHSY and CDR2 is SAAADI. The CDR3 nucleotides read TGCGCCAGCAGTGACTTCGGACAGAAGAATGAGCAGTTCTTC. Amino acids: CASSDFGQKNEQFF.

CDR3 amino acids: CATSRGQGEITDTQYF. The CDR3 nucleotides are TGTGCCACCAGCAGGGGCCAGGGGGAGATTACAGATACGCAGTATTTT. The chain combines TRBV15 with TRBJ2-3, with 7 positions matching TRBD1. Trimming at V came to 3 bases and at J to 3 bases, leaving 9 bases not matched to a gene. Germline CDR1 reads LNHNV; CDR2 reads YYDKDF (reference sequence). The CDR3 spans 16 residues.

This clone appeared once. The chain couples TRBV2 to TRBJ2-3; the D gene is possibly TRBD1 (5 bases). V was pared by 8 bases and J by 2 bases, with 14 bases between. The CDR3 runs 14 residues. Germline CDR1 reads SNHLY; CDR2 reads FYNNEI. CDR3 sequence (DNA): TGTGCCAGCGGGGCAAGGCAGAACACAGATACGCAGTATTTT. Its protein product is CASGARQNTDTQYF.

The rearrangement joins TRBV4-3 to TRBJ2-1; 12 nucleotides align to TRBD2. In germline, CDR1 is LGHNA, CDR2 YSLEER. With 1 base clipped from V and 2 bases from J, the junction kept 0 bases outside the gene matches. The CDR3 runs 16 residues. The CDR3 spells CASSQGTSGTYNEQFF. In DNA form, the CDR3 reads TGCGCCAGCAGCCAAGGGACTAGCGGGACCTACAATGAGCAGTTCTTC.

V is TRBV19 and J is TRBJ1-5; perhaps TRBD1 as D (5 bases). Deletions cut 1 base from V and 4 bases from J, with 11 bases between. The CDR3 covers 15 residues. Germline V gene data show CDR1 as LNHDA and CDR2 as SQIVND (reference sequence). The CDR3 sequence: CASSIGRDWNQPQHF. The CDR3 coding sequence is TGTGCCAGTAGTATAGGCAGGGACTGGAATCAGCCCCAGCATTTT.

In this sample, this clone turned up a few times. The rearrangement uses TRBV7-6 and TRBJ2-7; TRBD1 matches at 7 bases. The CDR3 extends over 16 amino acids. Germline loops: CDR1 SGHVS, CDR2 FNYEAQ. With V trimmed by 1 base and J by 4 bases, 10 bases remained unmatched. The CDR3 region is CASSLVVLPQGYEQYF. The DNA of the CDR3 is TGTGCCAGCAGCTTAGTGGTCTTACCACAGGGGTACGAGCAGTACTTC.

V usage is TRBV18 and J usage is TRBJ1-5; unclear D gene. CDR3 length: 14 residues. V was cut by 1 base and J by 2 bases, with 6 bases left in between. Germline-derived CDR1 and CDR2 are KGHSH and LQKENI. The CDR3 here is CASSPQQRNQPQHF. The CDR3 nucleotides read TGTGCCAGCTCACCACAACAGCGCAATCAGCCCCAGCATTTT.

CDR3 in amino acids: CAGEVFLAKNIQYF. The CDR3, as DNA: TGTGCCGGGGAGGTGTTTCTAGCCAAAAACATTCAGTACTTC. V usage is TRBV6-8 and J usage is TRBJ2-4; a possible D gene is TRBD2 (6 bases). This CDR3 region has 14 residues. Germline CDR1 is MNHGY and CDR2 is SAAAGT. V lost 11 bases and J lost 0, with 14 bases in between.

The J gene is TRBJ1-2, the V gene TRBV19; D gene uncertain. V was trimmed by 8 bases and J by 1 base, leaving 11 bases between them. This CDR3 spans 13 amino acids. The germline CDR1 and CDR2 sequences are LNHDA and SQIVND (reference sequence). The CDR3 sequence: CASGLLLNYGYTF. In DNA, the CDR3 is TGTGCCAGTGGACTACTACTTAACTATGGCTACACCTTC.

This rearrangement joins TRBV9 to TRBJ2-3, with 8 bases that match TRBD2. This CDR3 has 17 residues. Germline values: CDR1 SGDLS, CDR2 YYNGEE. Trimming removed 0 bases from V and 0 bases from J; junction bases left unmatched: 6. The chain's CDR3 is CASSVDRASGSTDTQYF. CDR3 bases: TGTGCCAGCAGCGTAGATAGGGCTAGCGGGAGCACAGATACGCAGTATTTT. The variable domain in full, completed from reference TRBV9 and TRBJ2-3, reads DSGVTQTPKHLITATGQRVTLRCSPRSGDLSVYWYQQSLDQGLQFLIQYYNGEERAKGNILERFSAQQFPDLHSELNLSSLELGDSALYFCASSVDRASGSTDTQYFGPGTRLTVL.

The rearrangement joins TRBV18 to TRBJ2-7; D might be TRBD2 (5 bases). This CDR3 contains 13 residues. The germline CDR1 and CDR2 sequences are KGHSH and LQKENI. V lost 2 bases and J 0 bases, leaving 5 bases between the germline ends. In DNA, the CDR3 is TGTGCCAGCTCACCAGGGAGCTCCTACGAGCAGTACTTC. Translating gives CASSPGSSYEQYF.

Concerning this clone itself: An end of the junction does not agree with germline; a read error may underlie this. The chain uses TRBV19 and TRBJ1-1; D call uncertain. The germline V gene has CDR1 LNHDA and CDR2 SQIVND (reference sequence). CDR3 length: 16 amino acids. DNA of the CDR3: TGTGCCAGTAAGAACGGGATGGGAGAAACGAACACTAAAGCTTTCTTT. As protein: CASKNGMGETNTKAFF.